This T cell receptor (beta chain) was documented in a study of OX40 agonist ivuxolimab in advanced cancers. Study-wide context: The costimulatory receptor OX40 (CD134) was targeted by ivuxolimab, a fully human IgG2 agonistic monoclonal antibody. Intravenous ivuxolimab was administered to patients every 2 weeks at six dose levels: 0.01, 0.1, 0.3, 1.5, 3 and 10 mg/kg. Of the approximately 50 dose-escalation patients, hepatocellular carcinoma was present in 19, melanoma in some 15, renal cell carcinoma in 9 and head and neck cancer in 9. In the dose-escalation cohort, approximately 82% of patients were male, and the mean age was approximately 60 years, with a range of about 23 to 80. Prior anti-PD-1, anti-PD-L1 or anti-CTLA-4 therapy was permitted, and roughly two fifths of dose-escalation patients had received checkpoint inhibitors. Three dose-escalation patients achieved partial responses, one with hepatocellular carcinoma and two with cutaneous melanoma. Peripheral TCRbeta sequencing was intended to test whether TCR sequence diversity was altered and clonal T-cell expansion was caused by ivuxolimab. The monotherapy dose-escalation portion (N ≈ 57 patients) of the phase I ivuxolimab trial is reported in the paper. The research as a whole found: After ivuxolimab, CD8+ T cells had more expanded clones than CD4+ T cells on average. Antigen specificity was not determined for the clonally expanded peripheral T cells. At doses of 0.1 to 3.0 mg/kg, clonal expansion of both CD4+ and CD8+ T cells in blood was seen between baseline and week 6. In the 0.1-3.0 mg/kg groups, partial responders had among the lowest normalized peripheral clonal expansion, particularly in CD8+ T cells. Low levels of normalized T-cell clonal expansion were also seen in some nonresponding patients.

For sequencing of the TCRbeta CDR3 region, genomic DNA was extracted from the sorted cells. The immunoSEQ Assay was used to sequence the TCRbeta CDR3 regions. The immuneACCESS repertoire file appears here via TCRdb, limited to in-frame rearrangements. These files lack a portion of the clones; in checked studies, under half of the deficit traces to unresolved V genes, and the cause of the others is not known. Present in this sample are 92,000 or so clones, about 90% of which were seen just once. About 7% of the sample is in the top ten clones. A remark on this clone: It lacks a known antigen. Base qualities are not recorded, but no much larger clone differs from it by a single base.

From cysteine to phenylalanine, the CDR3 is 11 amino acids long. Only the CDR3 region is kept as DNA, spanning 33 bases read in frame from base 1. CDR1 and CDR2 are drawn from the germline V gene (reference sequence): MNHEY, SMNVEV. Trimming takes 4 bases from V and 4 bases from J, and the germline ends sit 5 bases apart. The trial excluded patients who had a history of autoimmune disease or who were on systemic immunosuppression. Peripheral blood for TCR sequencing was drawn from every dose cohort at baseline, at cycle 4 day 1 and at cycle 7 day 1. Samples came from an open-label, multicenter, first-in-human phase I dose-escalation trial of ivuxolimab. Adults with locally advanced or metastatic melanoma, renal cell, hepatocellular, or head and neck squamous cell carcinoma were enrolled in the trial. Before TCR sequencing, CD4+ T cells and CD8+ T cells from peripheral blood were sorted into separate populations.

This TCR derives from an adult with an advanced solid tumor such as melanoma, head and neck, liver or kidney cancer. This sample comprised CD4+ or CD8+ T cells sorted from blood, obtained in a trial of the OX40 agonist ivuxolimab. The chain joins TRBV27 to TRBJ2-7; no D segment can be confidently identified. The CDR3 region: CASSSNYEQYF. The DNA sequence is TGTGCCAGCAGTTCCAATTACGAGCAGTACTTC.